This entry concerns a single T cell receptor beta chain. There is no known antigen for this receptor. Per-base quality was not reported, and no clone a single base away is much larger than it. Whole blood was collected in K2EDTA tubes by collaborating institutions according to the institutions' own protocols. Collaborator samples were shipped for TCRbeta analysis as frozen whole blood, isolated PBMCs, or DNA extracted from either sample type. Trimming removed 1 base from V and 3 bases from J, leaving 7 bases between the germline ends. There are 14 amino acids in the CDR3, from cysteine to phenylalanine inclusive. Here the CDR3 DNA is all that survives: 42 bases in frame from base 1. CDR1 MGHRA and CDR2 YSYEKL were looked up in the germline V gene. The data belong to a study of blood T cell repertoires in COVID-19 (dated by TCRdb to 2018 to 2021). With respect to the entire study: Samples from collaborators originated in the United States, Italy and Spain and spanned both the acute and convalescent phases of COVID-19. HLA class I and class II types, where available, came from metadata supplied by the sample provider rather than from assay-based typing. The repertoires were released in a freely available public database intended as a resource for research on the immune response to SARS-CoV-2. The dataset comprised deeply sampled blood TCRbeta repertoires from subjects exposed to, actively infected with, or recovered from COVID-19. Sample metadata almost always included a de-identified subject ID, COVID-19 status, age in years and sex. Samples were obtained from the ongoing ImmuneRACE study (first 160 participants) and from some 1,300 subjects provided by 6 global collaborators. The prospective study material was composed of cDNA or gDNA derived from T cells, B-cell-depleted T cells, or PBMCs. The paper as a whole reports these results and caveats: Clinical and demographic metadata were provided uncurated, with the amount varying by source and participant.

TCRbeta CDR3 regions were amplified from genomic DNA by means of the immunoSEQ Assay, a bias-controlled multiplex PCR. The paper's processing steps were these. The number of nucleated cells in each sample was estimated by amplification of reference gene primers within the assay. To quantify the absolute abundance of each unique TCRbeta CDR3 rearrangement, sequence reads were collapsed and filtered. For each sample, productive Simpson clonality was calculated as the square root of Simpson's diversity index over productive rearrangements. What TCRdb holds here is the immuneACCESS table cut down to in-frame rearrangements. Part of the clones is not present; checked against another copy, under half of the missing clones reflect an unresolved V gene, and the others are unexplained. That table supplies the V and J calls and clone size; D and trimming were determined from the DNA. The sample contains roughly 200,000 clones, 70% to 90% of them found a single time. 3% to 4% of the sample is taken by the ten largest.

The rearrangement combines TRBV4-1 with TRBJ2-4, and possibly TRBD2, on 5 matching bases. The TCR comes from a man aged 55 to 70 with acute or convalescent COVID-19. Sequencing used peripheral blood. The base sequence is TGCGCCAGCAGCCAAGTCGGGGACAAAAACATTCAGTACTTC. It codes for CASSQVGDKNIQYF.